This T cell receptor (beta chain) was retrieved from a study of PD-1 blockade in classical Hodgkin lymphoma. General observations from the study: Complete responders showed a baseline diversity that resembled the diversity of newly diagnosed patients. CD4+ TCR diversity rose significantly by C4D1, and CD8+ TCR diversity did not.

Time point in this sample: cycle 4 day 1 (C4D1), after 6 weeks of nivolumab. After autologous stem cell transplantation all patients relapsed, and prior brentuximab vedotin exposure differed between cohorts. This clone was seen once. What it recognizes is unknown. The repertoire was sequenced with immunoSEQ multiplex PCR; TCRdb's copy has only in-frame clones and lacks some. The sample yields tens of thousands of clones, about 80% seen once. The germline V gene has CDR1 SGHDT and CDR2 YYEEEE. The CDR3 is 17 amino acids. Trimming left V 0 bases short and J 4 bases short, with 16 bases between. This clonotype was obtained from a human donor with classical Hodgkin lymphoma. The V and J genes are TRBV5-6 and TRBJ2-2; D is perhaps TRBD2 (6 bases). This specimen was peripheral blood mononuclear cells (PBMCs), taken before the fourth cycle of nivolumab. The DNA for the CDR3 is TGTGCCAGCAGCTTGGGTCGGGGAGGCCTGGCCACCGGGGAGCTGTTTTTT. Translating gives CASSLGRGGLATGELFF.